One TCR beta chain is described in this entry. This sample stems from a study of control samples from healthy donors and cancer patients. The CDR3 loop spans 14 amino acids. The V end lost 4 bases, the J end lost 1 base, and 9 bases lay between the germline ends. Germline assignment: CDR1 SGHKS and CDR2 YYEKEE (reference sequence). Sequenced by immunoSEQ multiplex PCR; TCRdb stores in-frame clones only, minus some. The sample carries around 97,000 clones, 85% to 90% recorded once. Sequencing was done on a sample of PBMCs. The chain joins TRBV5-5 to TRBJ1-5, with D uncertain. This TCR was recovered from a man in his 60s with lung cancer. The CDR3 DNA sequence: TGTGCCAGCAGCCGTAGTTGGAGCAATCAGCCCCAGCATTTT. Encoded protein: CASSRSWSNQPQHF.